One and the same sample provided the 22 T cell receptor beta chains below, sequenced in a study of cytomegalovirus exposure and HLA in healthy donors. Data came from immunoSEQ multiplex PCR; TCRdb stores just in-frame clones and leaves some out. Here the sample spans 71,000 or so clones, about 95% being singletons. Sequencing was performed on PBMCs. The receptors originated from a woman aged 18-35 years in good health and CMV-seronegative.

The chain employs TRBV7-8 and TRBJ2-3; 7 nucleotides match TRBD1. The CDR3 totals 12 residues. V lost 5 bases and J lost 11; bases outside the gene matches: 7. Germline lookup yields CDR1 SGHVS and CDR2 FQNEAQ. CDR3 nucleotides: TGTGCCAGCAGCCCCAGGACAGGATTGCAGTATTTT. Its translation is CASSPRTGLQYF.

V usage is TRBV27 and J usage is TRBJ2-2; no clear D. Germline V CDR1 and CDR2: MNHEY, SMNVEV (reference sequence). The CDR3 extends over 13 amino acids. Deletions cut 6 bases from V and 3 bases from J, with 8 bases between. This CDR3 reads CASSVTYTGELFF. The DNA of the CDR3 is TGTGCCAGCAGCGTAACTTACACCGGGGAGCTGTTTTTT.

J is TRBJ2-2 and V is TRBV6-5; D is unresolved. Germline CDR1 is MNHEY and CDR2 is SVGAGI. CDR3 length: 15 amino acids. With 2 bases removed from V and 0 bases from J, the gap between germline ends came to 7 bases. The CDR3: CASSYVPANTGELFF. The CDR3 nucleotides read TGTGCCAGCAGTTACGTCCCCGCGAACACCGGGGAGCTGTTTTTT.

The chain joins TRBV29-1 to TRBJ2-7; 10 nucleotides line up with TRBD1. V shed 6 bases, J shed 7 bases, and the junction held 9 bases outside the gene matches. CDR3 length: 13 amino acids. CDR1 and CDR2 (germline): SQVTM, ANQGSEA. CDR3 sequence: CSVRGDRGNEQYF. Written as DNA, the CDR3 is TGCAGCGTGAGGGGGGACAGGGGTAATGAGCAGTACTTC.

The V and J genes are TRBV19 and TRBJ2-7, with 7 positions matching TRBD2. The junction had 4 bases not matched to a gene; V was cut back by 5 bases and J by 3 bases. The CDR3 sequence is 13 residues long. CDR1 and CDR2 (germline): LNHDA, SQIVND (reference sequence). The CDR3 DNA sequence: TGTGCCAGTAGTGGGGGGGAGCTCTACGAGCAGTACTTC. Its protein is CASSGGELYEQYF.

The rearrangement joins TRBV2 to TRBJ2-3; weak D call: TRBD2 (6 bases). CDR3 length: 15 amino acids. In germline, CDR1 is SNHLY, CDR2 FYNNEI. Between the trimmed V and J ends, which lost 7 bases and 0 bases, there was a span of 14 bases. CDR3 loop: CASTVIGTSTDTQYF. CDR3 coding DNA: TGTGCCAGCACCGTTATCGGGACTAGCACAGATACGCAGTATTTT.

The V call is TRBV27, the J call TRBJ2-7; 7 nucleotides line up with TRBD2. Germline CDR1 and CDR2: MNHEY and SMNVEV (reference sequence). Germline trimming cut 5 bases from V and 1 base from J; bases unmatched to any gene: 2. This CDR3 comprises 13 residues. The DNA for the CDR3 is TGTGCCAGCAGTGGGGGGGGATCCTACGAGCAGTACTTC. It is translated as CASSGGGSYEQYF.

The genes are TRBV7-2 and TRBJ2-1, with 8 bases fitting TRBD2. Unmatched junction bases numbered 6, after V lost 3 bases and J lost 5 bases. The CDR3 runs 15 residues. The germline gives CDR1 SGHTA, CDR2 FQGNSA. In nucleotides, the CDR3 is TGTGCCAGCAGCTTCTTAGCGGGGAGTAACAATGAGCAGTTCTTC. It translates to CASSFLAGSNNEQFF.

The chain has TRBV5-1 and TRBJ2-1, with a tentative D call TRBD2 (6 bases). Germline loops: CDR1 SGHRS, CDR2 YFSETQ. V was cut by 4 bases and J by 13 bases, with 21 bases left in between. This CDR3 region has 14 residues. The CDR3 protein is CASSPTGPGVDQFF. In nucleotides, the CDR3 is TGCGCCAGCAGCCCAACAGGTCCGGGAGTGGATCAGTTCTTC.

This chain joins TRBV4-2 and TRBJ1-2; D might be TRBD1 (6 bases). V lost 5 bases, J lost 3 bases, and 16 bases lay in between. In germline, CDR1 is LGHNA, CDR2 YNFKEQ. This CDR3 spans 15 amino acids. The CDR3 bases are TGTGCCAGCAGCGGAGGGCGGGGGCGGGACTATGGCTACACCTTC. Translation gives CASSGGRGRDYGYTF.

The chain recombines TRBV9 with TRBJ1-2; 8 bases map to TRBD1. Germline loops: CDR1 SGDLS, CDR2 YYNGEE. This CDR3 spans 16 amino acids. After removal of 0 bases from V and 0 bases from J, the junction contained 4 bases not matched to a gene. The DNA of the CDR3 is TGTGCCAGCAGCGTAGGGACAGGGAAAGCTAACTATGGCTACACCTTC. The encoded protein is CASSVGTGKANYGYTF.

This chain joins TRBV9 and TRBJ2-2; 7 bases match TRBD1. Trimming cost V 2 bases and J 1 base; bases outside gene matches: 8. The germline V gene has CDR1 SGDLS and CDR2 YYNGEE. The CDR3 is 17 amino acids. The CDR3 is CASSVFQTGMNTGELFF. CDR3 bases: TGTGCCAGCAGCGTTTTTCAGACAGGGATGAACACCGGGGAGCTGTTTTTT.

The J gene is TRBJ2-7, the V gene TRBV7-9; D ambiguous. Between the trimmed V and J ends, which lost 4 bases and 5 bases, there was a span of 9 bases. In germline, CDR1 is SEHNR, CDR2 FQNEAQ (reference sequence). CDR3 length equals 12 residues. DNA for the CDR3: TGTGCCAGCAGCTCCCTAGGAGACGAGCAGTACTTC. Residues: CASSSLGDEQYF.

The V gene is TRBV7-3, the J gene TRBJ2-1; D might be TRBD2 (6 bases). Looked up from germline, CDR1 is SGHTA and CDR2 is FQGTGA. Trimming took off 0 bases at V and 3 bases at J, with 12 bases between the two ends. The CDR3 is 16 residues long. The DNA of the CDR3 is TGTGCCAGCAGCTTAACGTCGGCGGGACGCTACAATGAGCAGTTCTTC. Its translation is CASSLTSAGRYNEQFF.

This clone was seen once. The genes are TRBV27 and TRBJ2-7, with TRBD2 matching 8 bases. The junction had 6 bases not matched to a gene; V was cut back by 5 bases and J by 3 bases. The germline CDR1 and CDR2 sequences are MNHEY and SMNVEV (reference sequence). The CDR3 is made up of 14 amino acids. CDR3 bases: TGTGCCAGCAGTCTAACTAGCGGTTACTACGAGCAGTACTTC. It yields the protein CASSLTSGYYEQYF.

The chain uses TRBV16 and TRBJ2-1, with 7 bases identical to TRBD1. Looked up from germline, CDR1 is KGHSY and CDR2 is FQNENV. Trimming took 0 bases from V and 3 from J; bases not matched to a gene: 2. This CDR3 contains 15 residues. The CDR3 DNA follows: TGTGCCAGCAGCCAATCGGACAGGTTCTACAATGAGCAGTTCTTC. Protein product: CASSQSDRFYNEQFF.

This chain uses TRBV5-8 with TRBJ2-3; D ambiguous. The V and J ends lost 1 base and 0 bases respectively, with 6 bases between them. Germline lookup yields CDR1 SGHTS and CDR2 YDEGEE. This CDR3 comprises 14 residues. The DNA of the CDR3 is TGTGCCAGCAGCTTGACTACAAGCACAGATACGCAGTATTTT. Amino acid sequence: CASSLTTSTDTQYF. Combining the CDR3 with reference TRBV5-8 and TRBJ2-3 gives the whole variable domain EAGVTQSPTHLIKTRGQQATLRCSPISGHTSVYWYQQALGLGLQFLLWYDEGEERNRGNFPPRFSGRQFPNYSSELNVNALELEDSALYLCASSLTTSTDTQYFGPGTRLTVL.

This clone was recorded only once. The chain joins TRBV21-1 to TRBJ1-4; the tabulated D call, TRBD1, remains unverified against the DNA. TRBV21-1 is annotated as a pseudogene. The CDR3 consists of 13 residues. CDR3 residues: CASSKGLNEKLFF. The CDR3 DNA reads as TGTGCCAGCAGCAAAGGGCTTAATGAAAAACTGTTTTTT.

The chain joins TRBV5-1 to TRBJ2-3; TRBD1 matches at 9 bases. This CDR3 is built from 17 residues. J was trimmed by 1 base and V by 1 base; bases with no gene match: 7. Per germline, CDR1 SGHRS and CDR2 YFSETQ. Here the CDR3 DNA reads TGCGCCAGCAGCTTGCGTCCGACAGGGGGAGGCACAGATACGCAGTATTTT. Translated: CASSLRPTGGGTDTQYF.

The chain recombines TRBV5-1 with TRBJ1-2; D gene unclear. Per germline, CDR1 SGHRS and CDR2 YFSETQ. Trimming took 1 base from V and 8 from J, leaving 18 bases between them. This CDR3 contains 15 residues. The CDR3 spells CASSLTASESGGYTF. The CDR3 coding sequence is TGCGCCAGCAGCTTGACAGCCTCAGAATCGGGAGGCTACACCTTC.

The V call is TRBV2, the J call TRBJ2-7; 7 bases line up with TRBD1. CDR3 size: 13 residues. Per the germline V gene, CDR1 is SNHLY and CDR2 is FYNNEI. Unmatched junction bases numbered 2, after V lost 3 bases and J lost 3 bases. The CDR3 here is CASSDRQGYEQYF. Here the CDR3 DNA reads TGTGCCAGCAGTGATAGACAGGGCTACGAGCAGTACTTC.

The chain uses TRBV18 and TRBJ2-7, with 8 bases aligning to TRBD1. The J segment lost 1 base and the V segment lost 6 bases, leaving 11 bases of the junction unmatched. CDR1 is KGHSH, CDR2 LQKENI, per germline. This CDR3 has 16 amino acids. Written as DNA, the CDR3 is TGTGCCAGCTCCTACGGAGCAGGGGGCACATCCTACGAGCAGTACTTC. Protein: CASSYGAGGTSYEQYF. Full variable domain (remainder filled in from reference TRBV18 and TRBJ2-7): NAGVMQNPRHLVRRRGQEARLRCSPMKGHSHVYWYRQLPEEGLKFMVYLQKENIIDESGMPKERFSAEFPKEGPSILRIQQVVRGDSAAYFCASSYGAGGTSYEQYFGPGTRLTVT.